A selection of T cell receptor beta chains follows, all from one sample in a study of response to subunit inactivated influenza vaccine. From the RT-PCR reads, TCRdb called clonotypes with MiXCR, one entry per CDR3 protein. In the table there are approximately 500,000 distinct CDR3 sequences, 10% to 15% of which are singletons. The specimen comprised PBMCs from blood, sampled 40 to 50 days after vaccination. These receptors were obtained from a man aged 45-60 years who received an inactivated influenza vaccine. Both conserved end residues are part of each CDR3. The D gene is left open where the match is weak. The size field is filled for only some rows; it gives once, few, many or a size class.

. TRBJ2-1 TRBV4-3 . TGCGCCAGCAGCCAAGATGGGGTATCCTACAATGAGCAGTTCTTC CASSQDGVSYNEQFF
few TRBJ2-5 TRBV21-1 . TGTGCCAGCAGCAAAGTACTAGCGGGAGAGCCGAAAGTCCAAGAGACCCAGTACTTC CASSKVLAGEPKVQETQYF
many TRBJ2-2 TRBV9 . TGTGCCAGCAGCGGAGTTTCGGGTGCTCTCAAGGCCGGGGAGCTGTTTTTT CASSGVSGALKAGELFF
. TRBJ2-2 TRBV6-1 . TGTGCCAGCAGAAAGGAAGGCACCGGGGAGCTGTTTTTT CASRKEGTGELFF
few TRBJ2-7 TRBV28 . TGTGCCAGCAGTTTGGTAGTGGCCGCTGCCGAGCAGTACTTC CASSLVVAAAEQYF
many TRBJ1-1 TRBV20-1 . TGCAGTGCTAGAGACAACCTGAACACTGAAGCTTTCTTT CSARDNLNTEAFF
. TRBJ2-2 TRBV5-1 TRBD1 TGCGCCAGCAGCGGAAAGGGACAGGGTGGCACCGGGGAGCTGTTTTTT CASSGKGQGGTGELFF
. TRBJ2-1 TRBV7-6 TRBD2 TGTGCCAGCAGCCCTAGCGGGGGGGCCCTCAATGAGCAGTTCTTC CASSPSGGALNEQFF
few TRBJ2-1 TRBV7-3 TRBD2 TGTGCCAGCAGCTTCGGACTAGGGAGCAATGAGCAGTTCTTC CASSFGLGSNEQFF
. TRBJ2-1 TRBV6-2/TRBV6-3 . TGTGCCAGCAGTTACTTGGGACCAACAACCGTATACAATGAGCAGTTCTTC CASSYLGPTTVYNEQFF
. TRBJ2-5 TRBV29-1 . TGCAGCGTTAAGGCCCCCAGTCAGACCCAGTACTTC CSVKAPSQTQYF
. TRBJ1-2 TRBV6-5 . TGTGCCAGCAGTGTATCGAGGGCCTCTAACTATGGCTACACCTTC CASSVSRASNYGYTF
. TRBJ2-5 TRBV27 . TGTGCCAGCAGTAGGCAACCCTTTGGGGGGAGTCAGACCCAGTACTTC CASSRQPFGGSQTQYF
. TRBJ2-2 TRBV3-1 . TGTGCCAGCAGCCAAGACGTCCCCGGGGAGCTGTTTTTT CASSQDVPGELFF
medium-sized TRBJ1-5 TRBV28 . TGTGCCAGCAGGGACAGACGGTTCAATCAGCCCCAGCATTTT CASRDRRFNQPQHF
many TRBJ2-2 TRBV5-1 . TGCGCCAGCAGCTTGGAACGGGGCACCGGGGAGCTGTTTTTT CASSLERGTGELFF
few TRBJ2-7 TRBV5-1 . TGCGCCAGCAGCCCGGGGATAAACTGGGGCGGCGTCCCCTCCTACGAGCAGTACTTC CASSPGINWGGVPSYEQYF
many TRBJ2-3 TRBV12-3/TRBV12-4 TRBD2 TGTGCCAGCACTTTTAGCGGGGGGAAGCGAGATACGCAGTATTTT CASTFSGGKRDTQYF
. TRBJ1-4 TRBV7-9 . TGTGCCAGCAGCTTAGCGGTTACTCCAAATGAAAAACTGTTTTTT CASSLAVTPNEKLFF
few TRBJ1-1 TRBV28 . TGTGCCAGCAGTTTTGGGAGGAGCACTGAAGCTTTCTTT CASSFGRSTEAFF
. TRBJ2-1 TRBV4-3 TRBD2 TGCGCCAGCAGCCAAGCGGGGGGGCGGCAGTTCTTC CASSQAGGRQFF
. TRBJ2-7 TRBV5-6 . TGTGCCAGCAGCTTTCGGCGGGACCTAACAAGTGAGCAGTACTTC CASSFRRDLTSEQYF
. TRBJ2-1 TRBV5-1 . TGCGCCAGCAGCGGGGGCCTCCGGGATGAGCAGTTCTTC CASSGGLRDEQFF
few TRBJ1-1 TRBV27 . TGTGCCAGCAGTCCGGGCGGGAGGAACACTGAAGCTTTCTTT CASSPGGRNTEAFF
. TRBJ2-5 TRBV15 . TGTGCCACCAGCAGGGGGTCCGGTGTCGAGACCCAGTACTTC CATSRGSGVETQYF